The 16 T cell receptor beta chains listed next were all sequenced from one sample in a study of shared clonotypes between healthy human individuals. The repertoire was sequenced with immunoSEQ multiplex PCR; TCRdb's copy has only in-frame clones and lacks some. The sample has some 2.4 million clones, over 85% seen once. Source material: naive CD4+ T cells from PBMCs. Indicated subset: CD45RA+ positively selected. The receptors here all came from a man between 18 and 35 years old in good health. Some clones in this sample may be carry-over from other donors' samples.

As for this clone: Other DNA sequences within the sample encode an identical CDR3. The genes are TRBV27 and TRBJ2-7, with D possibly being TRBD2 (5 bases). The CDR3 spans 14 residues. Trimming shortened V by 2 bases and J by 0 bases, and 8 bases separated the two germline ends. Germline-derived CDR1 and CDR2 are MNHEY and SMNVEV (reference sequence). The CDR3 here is CASSLRRSSYEQYF. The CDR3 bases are TGTGCCAGCAGTTTACGGAGGAGCTCCTACGAGCAGTACTTC.

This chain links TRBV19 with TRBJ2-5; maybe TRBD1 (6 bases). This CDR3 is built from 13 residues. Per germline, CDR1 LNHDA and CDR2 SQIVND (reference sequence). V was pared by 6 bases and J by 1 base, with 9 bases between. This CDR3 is CASRSRGQETQYF. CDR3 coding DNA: TGTGCCAGTAGAAGCAGGGGCCAAGAGACCCAGTACTTC.

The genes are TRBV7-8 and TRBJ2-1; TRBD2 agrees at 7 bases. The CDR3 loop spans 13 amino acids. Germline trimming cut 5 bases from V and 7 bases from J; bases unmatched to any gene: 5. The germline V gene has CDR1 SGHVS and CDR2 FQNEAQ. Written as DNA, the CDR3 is TGTGCCAGCAGCAAGGTGGGGGGGAATGAGCAGTTCTTC. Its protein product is CASSKVGGNEQFF.

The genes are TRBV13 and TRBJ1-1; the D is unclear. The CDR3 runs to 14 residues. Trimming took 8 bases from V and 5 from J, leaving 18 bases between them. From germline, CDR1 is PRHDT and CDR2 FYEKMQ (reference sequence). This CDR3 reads CASRTFLLSTEAFF. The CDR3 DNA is TGTGCCAGCCGCACGTTTCTCCTATCGACTGAAGCTTTCTTT.

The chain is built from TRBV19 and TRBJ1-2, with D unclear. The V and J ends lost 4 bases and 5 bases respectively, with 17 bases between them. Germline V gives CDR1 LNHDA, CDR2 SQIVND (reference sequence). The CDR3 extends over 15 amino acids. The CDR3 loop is CASSTPRTDPYGYTF. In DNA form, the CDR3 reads TGTGCCAGTAGTACACCCCGGACTGACCCTTATGGCTACACCTTC.

The CDR3 sequence is CASSPWGRTYNEQFF. The CDR3 coding sequence is TGTGCCAGTAGTCCTTGGGGTAGGACGTACAATGAGCAGTTCTTC. This chain connects TRBV19 to TRBJ2-1; D call uncertain. The V end was cut by 5 bases, the J end by 4 bases, with 15 bases between. This CDR3 comprises 15 residues. Per the germline V gene, CDR1 is LNHDA and CDR2 is SQIVND (reference sequence).

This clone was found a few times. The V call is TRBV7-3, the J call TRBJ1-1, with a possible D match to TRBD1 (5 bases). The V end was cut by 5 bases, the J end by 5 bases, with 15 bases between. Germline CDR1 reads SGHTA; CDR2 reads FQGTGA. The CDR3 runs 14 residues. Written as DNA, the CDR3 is TGTGCCAGCAGCCTCACCCCCCAGGGTACTGAAGCTTTCTTT. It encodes CASSLTPQGTEAFF.

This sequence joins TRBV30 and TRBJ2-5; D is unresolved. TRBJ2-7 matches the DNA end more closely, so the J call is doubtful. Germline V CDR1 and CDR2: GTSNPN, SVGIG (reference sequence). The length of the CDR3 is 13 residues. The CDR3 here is CAWSPGVPTEQYF. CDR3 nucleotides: TGTGCCTGGAGCCCCGGAGTACCAACCGAGCAGTACTTC.

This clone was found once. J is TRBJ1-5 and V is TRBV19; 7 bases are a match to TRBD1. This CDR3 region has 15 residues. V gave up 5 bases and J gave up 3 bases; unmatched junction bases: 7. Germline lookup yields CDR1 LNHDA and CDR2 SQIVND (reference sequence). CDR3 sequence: CASSSTGVFNQPQHF. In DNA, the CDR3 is TGTGCCAGTAGTTCAACAGGGGTCTTCAATCAGCCCCAGCATTTT.

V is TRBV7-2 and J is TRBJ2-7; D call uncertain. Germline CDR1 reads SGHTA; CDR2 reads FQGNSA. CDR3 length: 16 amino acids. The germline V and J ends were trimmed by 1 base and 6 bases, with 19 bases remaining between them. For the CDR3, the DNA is TGTGCCAGCAGCTTAGTGTCGGGCCCGGGTGTAAGCGAGCAGTACTTC. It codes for CASSLVSGPGVSEQYF.

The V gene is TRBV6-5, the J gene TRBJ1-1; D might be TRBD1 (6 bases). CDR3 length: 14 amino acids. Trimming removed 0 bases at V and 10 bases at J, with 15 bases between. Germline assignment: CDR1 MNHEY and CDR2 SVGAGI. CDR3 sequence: CASSYSKGGEGAFF. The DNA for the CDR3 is TGTGCCAGCAGTTACTCCAAAGGGGGGGAGGGAGCTTTCTTT.

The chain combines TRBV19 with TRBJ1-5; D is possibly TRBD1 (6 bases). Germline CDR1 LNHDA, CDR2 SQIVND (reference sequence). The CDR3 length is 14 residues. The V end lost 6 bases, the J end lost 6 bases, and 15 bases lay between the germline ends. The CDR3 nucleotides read TGTGCCAGTAGCACCGGGGGCGCCGGTCAGCCCCAGCATTTT. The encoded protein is CASSTGGAGQPQHF. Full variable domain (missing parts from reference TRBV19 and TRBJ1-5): DGGITQSPKYLFRKEGQNVTLSCEQNLNHDAMYWYRQDPGQGLRLIYYSQIVNDFQKGDIAEGYSVSREKKESFPLTVTSAQKNPTAFYLCASSTGGAGQPQHFGDGTRLSIL.

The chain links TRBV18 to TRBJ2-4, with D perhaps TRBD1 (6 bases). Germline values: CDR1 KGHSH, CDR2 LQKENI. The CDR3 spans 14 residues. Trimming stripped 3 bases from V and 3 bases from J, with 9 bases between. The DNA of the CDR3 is TGTGCCAGCTCACCCTTGGACAGCAAAAACATTCAGTACTTC. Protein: CASSPLDSKNIQYF.

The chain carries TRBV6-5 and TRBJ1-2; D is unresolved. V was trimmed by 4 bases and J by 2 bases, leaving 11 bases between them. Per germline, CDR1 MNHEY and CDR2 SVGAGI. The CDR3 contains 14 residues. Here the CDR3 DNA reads TGTGCCAGCAGTTCCCCCGGTCTGAACTATGGCTACACCTTC. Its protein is CASSSPGLNYGYTF.

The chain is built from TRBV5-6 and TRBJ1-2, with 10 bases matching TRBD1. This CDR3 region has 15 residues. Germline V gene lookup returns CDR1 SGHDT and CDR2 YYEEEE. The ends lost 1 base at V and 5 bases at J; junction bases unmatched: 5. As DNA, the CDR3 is TGTGCCAGCAGCTTGTCGACAGGGGGCTTGTATGGCTACACCTTC. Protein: CASSLSTGGLYGYTF.

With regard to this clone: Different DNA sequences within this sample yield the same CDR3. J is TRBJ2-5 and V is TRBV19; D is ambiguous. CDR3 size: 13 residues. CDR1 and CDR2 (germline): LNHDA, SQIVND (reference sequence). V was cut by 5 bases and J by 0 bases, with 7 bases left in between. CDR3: CASSERYQETQYF. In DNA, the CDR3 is TGTGCCAGTAGTGAACGGTACCAAGAGACCCAGTACTTC.